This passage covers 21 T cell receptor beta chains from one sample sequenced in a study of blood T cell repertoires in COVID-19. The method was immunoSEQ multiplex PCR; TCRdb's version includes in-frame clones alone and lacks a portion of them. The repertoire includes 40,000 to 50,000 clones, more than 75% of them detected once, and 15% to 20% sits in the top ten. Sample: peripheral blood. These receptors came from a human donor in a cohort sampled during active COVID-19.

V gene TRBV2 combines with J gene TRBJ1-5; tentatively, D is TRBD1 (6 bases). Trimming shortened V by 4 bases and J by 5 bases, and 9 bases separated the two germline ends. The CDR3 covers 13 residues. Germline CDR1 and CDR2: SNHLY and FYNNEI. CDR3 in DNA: TGTGCCAGCAGTGTCGGGGGGCATCAGCCCCAGCATTTT. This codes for CASSVGGHQPQHF.

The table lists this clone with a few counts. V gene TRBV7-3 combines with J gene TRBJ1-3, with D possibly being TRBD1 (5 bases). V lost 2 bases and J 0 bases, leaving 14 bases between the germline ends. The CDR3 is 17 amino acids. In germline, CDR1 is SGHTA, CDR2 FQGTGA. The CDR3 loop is CASSLSKAGYSGNTIYF. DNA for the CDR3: TGTGCCAGCAGCTTATCTAAGGCAGGGTACTCTGGAAACACCATATATTTT.

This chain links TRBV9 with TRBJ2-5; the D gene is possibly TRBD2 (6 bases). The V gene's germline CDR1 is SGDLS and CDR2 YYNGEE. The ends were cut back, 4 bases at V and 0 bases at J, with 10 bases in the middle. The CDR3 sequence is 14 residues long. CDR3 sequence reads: CASSPWTNQETQYF. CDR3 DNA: TGTGCCAGCAGCCCTTGGACTAACCAAGAGACCCAGTACTTC.

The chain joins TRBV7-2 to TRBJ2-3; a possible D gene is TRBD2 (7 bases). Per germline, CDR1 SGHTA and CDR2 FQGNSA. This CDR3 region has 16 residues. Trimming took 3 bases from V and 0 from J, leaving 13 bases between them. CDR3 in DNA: TGTGCCAGCAGCTTTGGGGGGGGCGCGAGCACAGATACGCAGTATTTT. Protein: CASSFGGGASTDTQYF.

CDR3 sequence: CASSPGLSTDTQYF. Here the CDR3 DNA reads TGTGCCAGCTCACCAGGGCTTAGCACAGATACGCAGTATTTT. The chain recombines TRBV18 with TRBJ2-3; D remains ambiguous. The germline CDR1 and CDR2 sequences are KGHSH and LQKENI. V lost 2 bases and J lost 0, with 6 bases in between. The CDR3 sequence is 14 residues long.

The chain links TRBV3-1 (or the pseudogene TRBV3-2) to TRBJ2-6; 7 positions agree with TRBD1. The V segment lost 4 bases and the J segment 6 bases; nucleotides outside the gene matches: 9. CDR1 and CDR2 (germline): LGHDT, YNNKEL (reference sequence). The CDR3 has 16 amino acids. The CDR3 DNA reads TGTGCCAGCAGCCCGCTGGACAGGCCCCCGGCCAACGTCCTGACTTTC. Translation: CASSPLDRPPANVLTF.

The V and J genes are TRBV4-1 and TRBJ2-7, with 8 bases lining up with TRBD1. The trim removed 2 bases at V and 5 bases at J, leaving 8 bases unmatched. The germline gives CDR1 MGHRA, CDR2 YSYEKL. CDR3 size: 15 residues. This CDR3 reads CASSQLPGTGDEQYF. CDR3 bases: TGCGCCAGCAGCCAACTTCCCGGGACAGGAGACGAGCAGTACTTC.

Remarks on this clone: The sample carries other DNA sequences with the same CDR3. CDR3 in DNA: TGCGCCAGCAGTCCTAGCGAAAACTATGGCTACACCTTC. Its protein is CASSPSENYGYTF. The rearrangement joins TRBV5-1 to TRBJ1-2, with no clear D. In germline, CDR1 is SGHRS, CDR2 YFSETQ. V lost 5 bases to trimming and J lost 2 bases, with 10 bases between them. There are 13 residues in the CDR3.

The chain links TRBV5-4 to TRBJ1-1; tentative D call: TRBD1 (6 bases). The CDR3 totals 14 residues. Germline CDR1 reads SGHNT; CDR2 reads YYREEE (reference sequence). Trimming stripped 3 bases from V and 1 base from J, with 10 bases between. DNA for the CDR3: TGTGCCAGCAGCTATAACAGGGCGAACACTGAAGCTTTCTTT. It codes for CASSYNRANTEAFF.

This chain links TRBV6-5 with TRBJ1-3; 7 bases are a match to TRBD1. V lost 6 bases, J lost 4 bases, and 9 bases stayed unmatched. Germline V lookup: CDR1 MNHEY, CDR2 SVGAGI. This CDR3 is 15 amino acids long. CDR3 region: CASSLAADRGNTIYF. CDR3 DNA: TGTGCCAGCAGCCTCGCCGCGGACAGGGGAAACACCATATATTTT.

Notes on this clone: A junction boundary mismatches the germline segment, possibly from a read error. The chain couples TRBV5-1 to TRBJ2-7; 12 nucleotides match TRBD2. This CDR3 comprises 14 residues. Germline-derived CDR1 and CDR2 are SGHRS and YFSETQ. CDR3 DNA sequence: TGCGCCAGCAGTTTGGGACTAGCGGGCCCCGAGCAGTACTTC. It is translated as CASSLGLAGPEQYF.

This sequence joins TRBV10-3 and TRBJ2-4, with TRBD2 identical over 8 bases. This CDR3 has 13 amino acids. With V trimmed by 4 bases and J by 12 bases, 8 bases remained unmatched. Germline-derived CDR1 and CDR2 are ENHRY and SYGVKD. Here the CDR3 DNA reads TGTGCCATCAGTGCAGAAACGGGACTAGATCAGTACTTC. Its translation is CAISAETGLDQYF.

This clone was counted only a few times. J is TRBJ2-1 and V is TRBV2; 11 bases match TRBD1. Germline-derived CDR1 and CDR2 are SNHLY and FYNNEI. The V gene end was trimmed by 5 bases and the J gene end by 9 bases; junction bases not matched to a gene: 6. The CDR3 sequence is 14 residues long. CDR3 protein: CASSLGQGAGEQFF. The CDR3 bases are TGTGCCAGCAGTTTAGGACAGGGGGCCGGTGAGCAGTTCTTC.

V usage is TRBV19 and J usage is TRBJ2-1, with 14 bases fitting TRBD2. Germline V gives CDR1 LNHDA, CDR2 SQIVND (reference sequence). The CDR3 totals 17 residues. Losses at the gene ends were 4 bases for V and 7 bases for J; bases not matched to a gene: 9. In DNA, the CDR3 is TGTGCCAGTAGTACCGGGACTAGCGGGGGCTCGAGGAATGAGCAGTTCTTC. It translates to CASSTGTSGGSRNEQFF.

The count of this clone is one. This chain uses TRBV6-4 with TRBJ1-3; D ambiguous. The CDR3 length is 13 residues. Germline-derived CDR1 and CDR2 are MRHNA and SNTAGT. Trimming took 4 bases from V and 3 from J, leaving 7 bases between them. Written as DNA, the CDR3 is TGTGCCAGCAGTGGGGCTGATGGAAACACCATATATTTT. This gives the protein CASSGADGNTIYF.

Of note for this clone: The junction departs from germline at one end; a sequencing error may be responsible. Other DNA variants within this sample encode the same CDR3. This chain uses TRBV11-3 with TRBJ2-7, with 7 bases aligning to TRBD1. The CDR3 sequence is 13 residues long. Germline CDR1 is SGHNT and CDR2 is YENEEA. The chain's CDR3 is CASSPGQPGEQYF. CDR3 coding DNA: TGTGCCAGCAGCCCGGGACAGCCTGGGGAGCAGTATTTC.

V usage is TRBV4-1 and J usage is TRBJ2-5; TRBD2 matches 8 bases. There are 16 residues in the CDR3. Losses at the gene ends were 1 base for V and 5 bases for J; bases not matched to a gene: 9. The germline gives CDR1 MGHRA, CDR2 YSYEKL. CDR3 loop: CASSQAQTGLAETQYF. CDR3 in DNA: TGCGCCAGCAGCCAAGCCCAAACCGGACTAGCCGAGACCCAGTACTTC.

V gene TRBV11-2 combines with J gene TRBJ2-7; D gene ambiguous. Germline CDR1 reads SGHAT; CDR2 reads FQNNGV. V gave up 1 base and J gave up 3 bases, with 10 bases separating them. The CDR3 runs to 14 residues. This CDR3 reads CASSLAVPFYEQYF. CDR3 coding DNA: TGTGCCAGCAGCTTAGCAGTTCCCTTCTACGAGCAGTACTTC.

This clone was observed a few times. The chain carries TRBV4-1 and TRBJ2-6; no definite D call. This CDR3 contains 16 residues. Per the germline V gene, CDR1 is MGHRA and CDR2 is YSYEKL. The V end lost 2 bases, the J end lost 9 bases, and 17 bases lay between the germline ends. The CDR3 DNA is TGCGCCAGCAGCCAAAAGTTTCTGGTCAGTCACAACGTCCTGACTTTC. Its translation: CASSQKFLVSHNVLTF.

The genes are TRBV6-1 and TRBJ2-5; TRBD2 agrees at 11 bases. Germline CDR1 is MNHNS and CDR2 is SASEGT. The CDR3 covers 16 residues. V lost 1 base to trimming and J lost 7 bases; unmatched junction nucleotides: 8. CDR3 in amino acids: CASSEVAGGRLGTQYF. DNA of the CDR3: TGTGCCAGCAGTGAAGTAGCGGGGGGGCGTTTGGGGACCCAGTACTTC.

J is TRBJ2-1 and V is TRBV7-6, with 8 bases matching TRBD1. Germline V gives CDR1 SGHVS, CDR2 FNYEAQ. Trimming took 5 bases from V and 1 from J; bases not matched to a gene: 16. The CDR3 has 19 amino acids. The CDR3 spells CASSAPGLRGPRSYNEQFF. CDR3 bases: TGTGCCAGCAGCGCCCCTGGTCTCAGGGGGCCGAGGTCCTACAATGAGCAGTTCTTC.